This T cell receptor beta chain was recorded in a study of cytotoxic CD8 clonotypes in ibrutinib-treated CLL. The study, taken as a whole, reports: Clonality measured at baseline exceeded age-matched healthy donors, tracking circulating CD8+ T-cell counts.

Libraries were prepared by immunoSEQ multiplex PCR; TCRdb keeps only in-frame clonotypes and omits some of them. Of fewer than 400,000 clones in the sample, 67% were seen once. Genomic DNA in an amount of around 2.2 micrograms was extracted from cryopreserved PBMCs and used for the preparation of TCR beta libraries. As to this clone: Antigen: not known.

CDR1 and CDR2 (germline): SGHNT, YENEEA. The CDR3 has 13 residues. V dropped 3 bases and J dropped 4 bases, with 7 bases sitting between them. The chain links TRBV11-3 to TRBJ2-1; D possibly corresponds to TRBD2 (6 bases). The specimen comprised PBMCs, sampled after 36 months of ibrutinib treatment. This clonotype was sampled from a human donor with chronic lymphocytic leukemia. The CDR3 loop is CASSLGGYNEQFF. The DNA for the CDR3 is TGTGCCAGCAGCTTGGGGGGATACAATGAGCAGTTCTTC.